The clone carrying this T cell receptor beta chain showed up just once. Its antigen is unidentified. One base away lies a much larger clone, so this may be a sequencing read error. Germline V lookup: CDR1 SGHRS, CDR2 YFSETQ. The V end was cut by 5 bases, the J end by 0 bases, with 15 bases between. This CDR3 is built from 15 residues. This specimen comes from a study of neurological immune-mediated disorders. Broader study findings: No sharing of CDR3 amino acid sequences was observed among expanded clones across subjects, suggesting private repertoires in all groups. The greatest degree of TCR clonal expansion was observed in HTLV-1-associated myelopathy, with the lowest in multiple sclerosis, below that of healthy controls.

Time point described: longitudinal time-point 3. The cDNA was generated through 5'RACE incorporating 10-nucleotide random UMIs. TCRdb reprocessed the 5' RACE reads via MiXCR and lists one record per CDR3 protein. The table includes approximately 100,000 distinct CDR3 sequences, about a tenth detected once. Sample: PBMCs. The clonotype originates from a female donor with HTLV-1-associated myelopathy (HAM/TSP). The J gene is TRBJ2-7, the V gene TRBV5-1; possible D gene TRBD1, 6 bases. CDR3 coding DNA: TGCGCCAGCAGTTCAGGGGTCGCCGGCTCCTACGAGCAGTACTTC. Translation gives CASSSGVAGSYEQYF.